This TCR beta chain was sequenced during a study of T cell repertoires in cytomegalovirus infection. Study details: A matching HLA type, together with CMV infection, was signaled by public TCR beta signatures.

Of note for this clonotype: What it recognizes is unknown.

With 5 bases removed from V and 4 bases from J, the gap between germline ends came to 14 bases. Germline V gene sequence: CDR1 DFQATT, CDR2 SNEGSKA (reference sequence). The CDR3 extends over 13 amino acids. TCRdb called the reads again in MiXCR, with one record for every CDR3 protein. The sample gives about 310,000 distinct CDR3 sequences, around 25% of which show up once; roughly 14% is in the top ten. The sample here was cultured PBMCs, taken from culture after CMV antigen stimulation. This TCR was sampled from a human donor in good health (CMV status not recorded). Some clones in this sample may be carry-over from other donors' samples. V gene TRBV20-1 combines with J gene TRBJ2-5; possibly TRBD1 or TRBD2 for D (5 bases each). The CDR3 region is CSAGGLTRETQYF. In DNA form, the CDR3 reads TGCAGTGCTGGGGGTCTTACGCGAGAGACCCAGTACTTC.